Included here is one T cell receptor beta chain sequence, with context. In the PCR, 60 Vbeta and 13 Jbeta primers were used. The repertoire was sequenced with immunoSEQ multiplex PCR; TCRdb's copy has only in-frame clones and lacks some. The sample holds 84,000 or so clones, 79% seen once. The entry originates in a study of cytomegalovirus exposure and HLA in healthy donors. Per the germline V gene, CDR1 is MDHEN and CDR2 is SYDVKM. The CDR3 is made up of 17 amino acids. V was clipped by 1 base and J by 3 bases; unmatched bases: 11. The sequencing input was PBMCs. The receptor's source is a young man in good health and CMV-seronegative. The rearrangement links TRBV28 to TRBJ2-7, with 8 nucleotides matching TRBD1. The CDR3 sequence is CASSLFHPTGGLYEQYF. The CDR3 DNA follows: TGTGCCAGCAGTTTATTCCACCCCACAGGGGGGCTCTACGAGCAGTACTTC.